The 8 T cell receptor beta chains in this list originate from one sample, sequenced in a study of blood T cell repertoires in COVID-19. Sequenced by immunoSEQ multiplex PCR; TCRdb stores in-frame clones only, minus some. This sample has tens of thousands of clones, with more than 60% found just once. Sequences were obtained from peripheral blood. These receptors all come from a man between 65 and 85 years old with acute or convalescent COVID-19.

This clone showed up just a few times. V is TRBV2 and J is TRBJ2-5; TRBD1 agrees at 9 bases. V lost 6 bases, J lost 4 bases, and 3 bases stayed unmatched. This CDR3 is built from 13 residues. CDR1 is SNHLY, CDR2 FYNNEI, per germline. CDR3 sequence (DNA): TGTGCCAGCAGGGGGACAGGGAGAGAGACCCAGTACTTC. Amino acids: CASRGTGRETQYF.

The CDR3 reads CASSSLNGLAGAYEQYF. DNA of the CDR3: TGTGCCAGCAGCTCGCTAAATGGACTAGCGGGCGCCTACGAGCAGTACTTC. The V and J genes are TRBV7-2 and TRBJ2-7; TRBD2 matches 11 bases. Trimming removed 4 bases from V and 2 bases from J; junction bases left unmatched: 10. CDR3 length: 17 residues. Germline CDR1 is SGHTA and CDR2 is FQGNSA.

The chain combines TRBV19 with TRBJ2-1, with D possibly matching TRBD2 (6 bases). The CDR3 extends over 15 amino acids. Germline lookup yields CDR1 LNHDA and CDR2 SQIVND (reference sequence). Trimming shortened V by 10 bases and J by 6 bases, and 22 bases separated the two germline ends. DNA of the CDR3: TGTGCCACCGCGCAGGACTGGAGGGAATTCAATGAGCAGTTCTTC. Its protein is CATAQDWREFNEQFF.

This sequence joins TRBV3-1 (or the pseudogene TRBV3-2) and TRBJ2-5, with 7 bases identical to TRBD2. The CDR3 spans 15 residues. Trimming cost V 1 base and J 3 bases; bases outside gene matches: 5. CDR1 and CDR2 from the germline V gene are LGHDT and YNNKEL (reference sequence). In DNA form, the CDR3 reads TGTGCCAGCAGCCAAGCGGGGGGTCAAAAAGAGACCCAGTACTTC. Its translation: CASSQAGGQKETQYF.

This rearrangement joins TRBV7-6 to TRBJ2-5; D may be TRBD2 (5 bases). CDR3 length: 15 residues. Trimming cost V 5 bases and J 5 bases, with 18 bases left between them. Germline V CDR1 and CDR2: SGHVS, FNYEAQ. The CDR3 here is CASSEPTGSGETQYF. The CDR3 DNA sequence: TGTGCCAGCAGCGAGCCCACGGGTTCGGGGGAGACCCAGTACTTC.

The chain is built from TRBV2 and TRBJ2-1; the match to TRBD2 covers 13 bases. CDR3 size: 14 residues. Per the germline V gene, CDR1 is SNHLY and CDR2 is FYNNEI. J gave up 8 bases and V 4 bases, and 2 bases lay outside the gene matches. The CDR3 bases are TGTGCCAGCAGTGCACTAGCGGGGGGGCATGAGCAGTTCTTC. It translates to CASSALAGGHEQFF.

The chain has TRBV4-1 and TRBJ2-5; D gene uncertain. CDR3 length: 14 residues. Per the germline V gene, CDR1 is MGHRA and CDR2 is YSYEKL. V shed 1 base and J shed 1 base, with 7 bases lying between them. CDR3 region: CASSQGQIQETQYF. CDR3 sequence (DNA): TGCGCCAGCAGCCAAGGGCAGATCCAAGAGACCCAGTACTTC.

The chain employs TRBV5-1 and TRBJ1-6; D gene ambiguous. The CDR3 contains 16 residues. V dropped 0 bases and J dropped 10 bases, with 17 bases sitting between them. Germline V gives CDR1 SGHRS, CDR2 YFSETQ. Written as DNA, the CDR3 is TGCGCCAGCAGCTTGGCCGGAACCGGGATGAGGTCACCCCTCCACTTT. The encoded protein is CASSLAGTGMRSPLHF.